The 28 T cell receptor beta chains presented below share a single source sample, sequenced in a study of T cell repertoires in cytomegalovirus infection. From the reads, TCRdb called clonotypes with MiXCR, one entry per CDR3 protein. The sample includes some 180,000 distinct CDR3 sequences, about 17% of them seen just once. Sample: CD8+ T cells from PBMCs. These receptors all come from a human donor in good health (CMV status not recorded). Some clones in this sample may be carry-over from other donors' samples.

This rearrangement joins TRBV6-1 to TRBJ1-1; D is uncertain. The V end was cut by 5 bases, the J end by 8 bases, with 9 bases between. The CDR3 spans 11 residues. Germline-derived CDR1 and CDR2 are MNHNS and SASEGT. The CDR3 reads CASSQAFEAFF. The CDR3 region has the DNA TGTGCCAGCAGTCAGGCGTTCGAAGCTTTCTTT.

A few counts support this clonotype. The gene calls are TRBV6-2 or TRBV6-3 and TRBJ2-7; 10 nucleotides align to TRBD1. This CDR3 has 14 amino acids. CDR1 is MNHEY and CDR2 is SVGEGT in the germline V gene. The V and J ends lost 2 bases and 5 bases, in that order; junction bases with no gene match: 3. The CDR3 DNA is TGTGCCAGCAGTTACCGGGACAGGGGTGACGAGCAGTACTTC. As protein: CASSYRDRGDEQYF.

A single count supports this clonotype. The chain has TRBV7-2 and TRBJ2-2; D gene unclear. Deletions cut 0 bases from V and 6 bases from J, with 11 bases between. This CDR3 contains 15 residues. The germline V gene has CDR1 SGHTA and CDR2 FQGNSA. CDR3 region: CASSLAPVKAGELFF. The CDR3 DNA follows: TGTGCCAGCAGCTTAGCTCCGGTAAAGGCCGGGGAGCTGTTTTTT.

V gene TRBV12-3 or TRBV12-4 combines with J gene TRBJ1-6; TRBD1 matches 8 bases. V dropped 1 base and J dropped 7; count of bases not matched to a gene: 18. This CDR3 comprises 20 residues. CDR3 coding DNA: TGTGCCAGCAGTTTAGTAGAGAATCAGGGGGCGGATTCACCCAATTCACCCCTCCACTTT. Protein product: CASSLVENQGADSPNSPLHF.

The chain has TRBV6-5 and TRBJ2-7; 9 bases align to TRBD1. With V trimmed by 6 bases and J by 2 bases, 8 bases remained unmatched. This CDR3 has 15 amino acids. Germline V lookup: CDR1 MNHEY, CDR2 SVGAGI. The chain's CDR3 is CASSQGQGLAYEQYF. The DNA for the CDR3 is TGTGCCAGCAGCCAAGGACAGGGGCTAGCCTACGAGCAGTACTTC.

V is TRBV19 and J is TRBJ1-1, with TRBD1 matching 9 bases. Germline CDR1 LNHDA, CDR2 SQIVND (reference sequence). The CDR3 has 15 amino acids. The J segment lost 0 bases and the V segment lost 7 bases, leaving 6 bases of the junction unmatched. The CDR3 reads CASTVGQGMNTEAFF. The DNA for the CDR3 is TGTGCCAGTACCGTAGGACAGGGGATGAACACTGAAGCTTTCTTT.

This clonotype was picked up one time. The chain couples TRBV20-1 to TRBJ2-2; TRBD2 matches 11 bases. The CDR3 runs 15 residues. Per germline, CDR1 DFQATT and CDR2 SNEGSKA (reference sequence). With 5 bases clipped from V and 4 bases from J, the junction kept 6 bases outside the gene matches. CDR3 in DNA: TGCAGTGCTTATAGCGGGGGGGCAGGCACCGGGGAGCTGTTTTTT. Translation: CSAYSGGAGTGELFF.

The chain joins TRBV14 to TRBJ2-7; no definite D call. The CDR3 is made up of 12 amino acids. Germline V gene data show CDR1 as SGHDN and CDR2 as FVKESK. V gave up 3 bases and J gave up 7 bases, with 10 bases separating them. The CDR3 sequence: CASSHASKEQYF. The CDR3 region has the DNA TGTGCCAGCAGCCACGCCTCTAAAGAGCAGTACTTC. The entire variable domain, with the rest obtained from reference TRBV14 and TRBJ2-7, is as follows: EAGVTQFPSHSVIEKGQTVTLRCDPISGHDNLYWYRRVMGKEIKFLLHFVKESKQDESGMPNNRFLAERTGGTYSTLKVQPAELEDSGVYFCASSHASKEQYFGPGTRLTVT.

This clonotype has more than one count but fewer than ten. The genes are TRBV10-3 and TRBJ2-7; 7 nucleotides align to TRBD2. Looked up from germline, CDR1 is ENHRY and CDR2 is SYGVKD. The junction had 3 bases not matched to a gene; V was cut back by 2 bases and J by 11 bases. The CDR3 loop spans 11 amino acids. CDR3 DNA sequence: TGTGCCATCAGTGAGGGCGGGGGAGAGTACTTC. It translates to CAISEGGGEYF.

The chain joins TRBV7-2 to TRBJ1-1; D remains ambiguous. The CDR3 spans 16 residues. V gave up 6 bases and J gave up 0 bases, with 17 bases separating them. Germline loops: CDR1 SGHTA, CDR2 FQGNSA. CDR3 loop: CASSFNPDGMNTEAFF. CDR3 bases: TGTGCCAGCAGTTTCAACCCTGACGGAATGAACACTGAAGCTTTCTTT.

This clonotype was detected only a few times. The CDR3 sequence is CASSYPRTGGNTEAFF. The CDR3 nucleotides are TGTGCCAGCAGTTACCCTCGGACAGGGGGGAACACTGAAGCTTTCTTT. This sequence joins TRBV6-6 and TRBJ1-1, with 10 bases lining up with TRBD1. J gave up 1 base and V 2 bases, and 4 bases lay outside the gene matches. Germline lookup yields CDR1 MNHNY and CDR2 SVGAGI (reference sequence). The CDR3 is 16 residues long.

CDR3 sequence reads: CASSFPSARGKSRTEAFF. CDR3 DNA: TGTGCCAGCAGTTTTCCCTCTGCACGAGGGAAATCACGCACTGAAGCTTTCTTT. V and J are TRBV28 and TRBJ1-1; D gene unclear. V was clipped by 3 bases and J by 4 bases, with 24 bases between them. The length of the CDR3 is 18 residues. Germline V gene data show CDR1 as MDHEN and CDR2 as SYDVKM.

This clonotype was seen a handful of times. The chain links TRBV7-6 to TRBJ2-1, with unresolved D. Germline loops: CDR1 SGHVS, CDR2 FNYEAQ. CDR3 size: 13 residues. V was cut by 4 bases and J by 5 bases, with 9 bases left in between. The CDR3, as DNA: TGTGCCAGCAGCTCTGACATTAACAATGAGCAGTTCTTC. This encodes CASSSDINNEQFF.

For the CDR3, the DNA is TGCGCCAGCAGCTTGCGGGGGGCTGTACAAGAGACCCAGTACTTC. It encodes CASSLRGAVQETQYF. The chain couples TRBV5-1 to TRBJ2-5; D possibly corresponds to TRBD2 (7 bases). Germline V lookup: CDR1 SGHRS, CDR2 YFSETQ. V lost 1 base and J 2 bases, leaving 12 bases between the germline ends. This CDR3 has 15 residues.

The sample holds a few counts of this clonotype. The rearrangement links TRBV18 to TRBJ1-4, with 8 bases fitting TRBD1. The CDR3 has 15 amino acids. Trimming at V came to 3 bases and at J to 5 bases, leaving 5 bases not matched to a gene. Looked up from germline, CDR1 is KGHSH and CDR2 is LQKENI. CDR3 protein: CASSPPGQDNEKLFF. The DNA of the CDR3 is TGTGCCAGCTCACCCCCGGGACAGGACAATGAAAAACTGTTTTTT.

The DNA of the CDR3 is TGTGCCAGCAGTTTCATTAGCGGGGGGGCCGCAGATACGCAGTATTTT. Residues: CASSFISGGAADTQYF. V and J are TRBV28 and TRBJ2-3, with 11 nucleotides matching TRBD2. The CDR3 sequence is 16 residues long. CDR1 is MDHEN, CDR2 SYDVKM, per germline. V was pared by 3 bases and J by 4 bases, with 6 bases of the junction left unmatched.

This chain links TRBV6-2 or TRBV6-3 with TRBJ2-5; 10 positions agree with TRBD2. V lost 11 bases and J lost 5; bases outside the gene matches: 11. CDR1 MNHEY and CDR2 SVGEGT come from the germline V gene. This CDR3 region has 14 residues. This chain's CDR3 is CASEQRGGLETQYF. In nucleotides, the CDR3 is TGTGCCTCTGAACAGCGGGGGGGCCTGGAGACCCAGTACTTC.

In regard to this clonotype: One end of the junction does not line up with germline, which may come from a read error. The chain employs TRBV7-2 and TRBJ2-1, with 13 bases fitting TRBD2. Germline CDR1 is SGHTA and CDR2 is FQGNSA. The CDR3 covers 11 residues. CDR3 bases: TGTGCCAGCAGCTCTGGACTAGCGGGGGTCTTC. Its translation is CASSSGLAGVF.

The chain has TRBV6-2 or TRBV6-3 and TRBJ1-5, with D possibly TRBD1 on 5 matching bases. The CDR3 runs 19 residues. The germline V and J ends were trimmed by 4 bases and 2 bases, with 24 bases remaining between them. Per the germline V gene, CDR1 is MNHEY and CDR2 is SVGEGT. The CDR3 DNA sequence: TGTGCCAGCAGTTTGTCGATCAGGGATCCCCCCGATGGCAATCAGCCCCAGCATTTT. Its translation is CASSLSIRDPPDGNQPQHF.

This clonotype was seen more than once but under ten times. This sequence joins TRBV20-1 and TRBJ1-1; possible D gene TRBD1, 6 bases. The CDR3 has 13 residues. V gave up 1 base and J gave up 5 bases, with 11 bases separating them. Germline-derived CDR1 and CDR2 are DFQATT and SNEGSKA (reference sequence). In DNA, the CDR3 is TGCAGTGCTAGAGCTATAGGGGGAACTGAAGCTTTCTTT. This encodes CSARAIGGTEAFF.

Ten or more counts support this clonotype. The rearrangement links TRBV20-1 to TRBJ1-1; no definite D call. The CDR3 totals 11 residues. The V gene lost 5 bases and the J gene lost 7 bases, with 11 bases spanning the gap. Germline lookup yields CDR1 DFQATT and CDR2 SNEGSKA (reference sequence). The CDR3 DNA reads TGCAGTGCTCCACTCCGGGGTGAAGCTTTCTTT. Residues: CSAPLRGEAFF.

This sequence joins TRBV7-9 and TRBJ2-7; TRBD2 matches 8 bases. J was trimmed by 4 bases and V by 4 bases; bases with no gene match: 9. Looked up from germline, CDR1 is SEHNR and CDR2 is FQNEAQ (reference sequence). The CDR3 runs 15 residues. The CDR3 reads CASSSRLGLDYEQYF. DNA of the CDR3: TGTGCCAGCAGCTCACGCTTGGGACTAGATTACGAGCAGTACTTC.

This chain connects TRBV7-8 to TRBJ1-4; 9 bases are a match to TRBD1. Germline lookup yields CDR1 SGHVS and CDR2 FQNEAQ. Trimming removed 4 bases from V and 6 bases from J; junction bases left unmatched: 3. The CDR3 runs 14 residues. The CDR3 nucleotides are TGTGCCAGCAGCTACAGGGGGCTGGATGAAAAACTGTTTTTT. Protein: CASSYRGLDEKLFF.

Only a few counts were recorded for this clonotype. The J gene is TRBJ2-3, the V gene TRBV2; D might be TRBD1 or TRBD2, each matching 5 bases. The CDR3 extends over 14 amino acids. Germline CDR1 is SNHLY and CDR2 is FYNNEI. V lost 5 bases to trimming and J lost 5 bases, with 14 bases between them. The CDR3 loop is CASSQGTGQDTQYF. The CDR3 region has the DNA TGTGCCAGCAGTCAAGGGACGGGCCAAGATACGCAGTATTTT.

The rearrangement links TRBV7-9 to TRBJ1-6; 10 nucleotides match TRBD1. CDR1 is SEHNR and CDR2 is FQNEAQ in the germline V gene (reference sequence). The ends lost 5 bases at V and 10 bases at J; junction bases unmatched: 5. CDR3 length equals 14 residues. The CDR3 is CASSPGTGESPLHF. In nucleotides, the CDR3 is TGTGCCAGCAGCCCCGGGACAGGGGAATCACCCCTCCACTTT.

This clonotype has a handful of counts. The chain recombines TRBV12-3 or TRBV12-4 with TRBJ2-3; perhaps TRBD2 as D (6 bases). V was trimmed by 2 bases and J by 4 bases, leaving 13 bases between them. The CDR3 runs to 15 residues. CDR3 sequence reads: CASSLSAGTADTQYF. CDR3 DNA: TGTGCCAGCAGTTTATCTGCGGGGACGGCAGATACGCAGTATTTT.

This clonotype occurred a few times. The genes are TRBV13 and TRBJ2-1; 8 bases line up with TRBD1. Germline-derived CDR1 and CDR2 are PRHDT and FYEKMQ (reference sequence). V shed 5 bases, J shed 5 bases, and the junction held 5 bases outside the gene matches. The CDR3 spans 14 residues. This chain's CDR3 is CASSRDRTNNEQFF. CDR3 nucleotide sequence: TGTGCCAGCAGCCGGGACAGGACTAACAATGAGCAGTTCTTC. Full variable domain (outside the CDR3, taken from reference TRBV13 and TRBJ2-1): AAGVIQSPRHLIKEKRETATLKCYPIPRHDTVYWYQQGPGQDPQFLISFYEKMQSDKGSIPDRFSAQQFSDYHSELNMSSLELGDSALYFCASSRDRTNNEQFFGPGTRLTVL.

The rearrangement uses TRBV7-6 and TRBJ1-1; 11 bases map to TRBD1. The V and J ends lost 6 bases and 6 bases, in that order; junction bases with no gene match: 3. Looked up from germline, CDR1 is SGHVS and CDR2 is FNYEAQ. The CDR3 extends over 13 amino acids. CDR3 in amino acids: CASSRTGGPEAFF. The CDR3 DNA is TGTGCCAGCAGTCGGACAGGGGGCCCTGAAGCTTTCTTT.